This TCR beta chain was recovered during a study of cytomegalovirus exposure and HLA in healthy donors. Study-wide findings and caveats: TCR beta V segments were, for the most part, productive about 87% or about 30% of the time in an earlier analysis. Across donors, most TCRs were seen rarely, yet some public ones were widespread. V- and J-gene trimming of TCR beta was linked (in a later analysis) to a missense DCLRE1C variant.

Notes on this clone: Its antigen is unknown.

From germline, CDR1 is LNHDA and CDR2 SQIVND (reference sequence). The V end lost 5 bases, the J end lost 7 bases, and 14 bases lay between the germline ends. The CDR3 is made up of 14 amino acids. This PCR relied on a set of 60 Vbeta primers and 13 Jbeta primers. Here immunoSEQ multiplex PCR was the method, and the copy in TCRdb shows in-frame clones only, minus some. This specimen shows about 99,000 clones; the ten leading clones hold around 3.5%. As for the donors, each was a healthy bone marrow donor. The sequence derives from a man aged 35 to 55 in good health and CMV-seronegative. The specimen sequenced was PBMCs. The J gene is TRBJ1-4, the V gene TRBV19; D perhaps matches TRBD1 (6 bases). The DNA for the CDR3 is TGTGCCAGTAGTCTCGGTCAGGGGCTTGAAAAACTGTTTTTT. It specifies CASSLGQGLEKLFF.